Listed here is a single TCR beta chain. Its antigen remains unknown. The source of the sample is a study of blood T cells in healthy people across ages. The germline gives CDR1 SGDLS, CDR2 YYNGEE. CDR3 length equals 15 residues. V was shortened by 0 bases and J by 5 bases, with 14 bases between the two germline ends. The study's findings and limits: Comparison with aged donors showed that long-lived donors had more naive CD4+ cells and higher diversity.

Sample-barcoded 5' priming and a J-beta primer mix drove a second PCR of roughly 6 to 12 cycles. TCRdb re-analysed the 5' RACE reads in MiXCR, keeping a single row per CDR3 protein. The sample yields over a million distinct CDR3 sequences, 42% seen once. This TCR was sampled from a woman aged 18-30 years in good health. The specimen sequenced was blood. The chain has TRBV9 and TRBJ1-1; tentative D call: TRBD1 (5 bases). In nucleotides, the CDR3 is TGTGCCAGCAGCGTAGCTACCGGGGGAGGTACTGAAGCTTTCTTT. Its protein is CASSVATGGGTEAFF.